These T cell receptor beta chains were read from a single sample in a study of T cells after yellow fever vaccination. Each CDR3 protein gets one entry after TCRdb re-called the 5' RACE reads with MiXCR. The sample records 450,000 to 650,000 distinct CDR3 sequences, less than 15% being singletons. The starting material was PBMCs, obtained on the day of the yellow fever booster vaccination. Receptors were obtained from a man younger than 40 who received the YFV17D yellow fever vaccine. The CDR3 runs from the conserved cysteine through the conserved F or W. Each record gives: V gene, J gene, D gene, clone size, CDR3 protein, CDR3 DNA. The D gene is left open where the match is weak. Size values are once, few and many counts, or a class for expanded clones, and some rows have none.

v_call: TRBV5-4
j_call: TRBJ2-2
d_call: TRBD2
clone_size: .
cdr3_aa: CASSLEGLAGAITGELFF
cdr3_nt: TGTGCCAGCAGCTTGGAAGGACTAGCGGGAGCAATTACCGGGGAGCTGTTTTTT

v_call: TRBV2
j_call: TRBJ2-5
d_call: TRBD2
clone_size: few
cdr3_aa: CASNPGGMETQYF
cdr3_nt: TGTGCCAGCAATCCGGGAGGGATGGAGACCCAGTACTTC

v_call: TRBV15
j_call: TRBJ2-3
d_call: TRBD2
clone_size: few
cdr3_aa: CATSRVAGGPTDTQYF
cdr3_nt: TGTGCCACCAGCAGAGTAGCGGGAGGGCCCACAGATACGCAGTATTTT

v_call: TRBV6-5
j_call: TRBJ1-1
d_call: .
clone_size: .
cdr3_aa: CASSYREGGAEAFF
cdr3_nt: TGTGCCAGCAGTTACCGTGAGGGTGGAGCTGAAGCTTTCTTT

v_call: TRBV5-6
j_call: TRBJ2-6
d_call: .
clone_size: few
cdr3_aa: CASSLRSAGANVLTF
cdr3_nt: TGTGCCAGCAGCTTGAGGAGCGCTGGGGCCAACGTCCTGACTTTC

v_call: TRBV5-4
j_call: TRBJ2-3
d_call: .
clone_size: .
cdr3_aa: CASSSYVGRSTDTQYF
cdr3_nt: TGTGCCAGCAGCTCGTATGTGGGACGGAGCACAGATACGCAGTATTTT

v_call: TRBV7-9
j_call: TRBJ2-1
d_call: .
clone_size: many
cdr3_aa: CASSAAALATNEQFF
cdr3_nt: TGTGCCAGCAGCGCTGCGGCCCTAGCGACCAATGAGCAGTTCTTC

v_call: TRBV5-1
j_call: TRBJ2-5
d_call: .
clone_size: few
cdr3_aa: CASSLSGGGLQETQYF
cdr3_nt: TGCGCCAGCAGCTTGTCAGGGGGAGGGCTCCAAGAGACCCAGTACTTC

v_call: TRBV7-2
j_call: TRBJ2-7
d_call: TRBD2
clone_size: few
cdr3_aa: CASRGGRVHEQYF
cdr3_nt: TGTGCCAGCAGGGGCGGGAGAGTCCACGAGCAGTACTTC

v_call: TRBV6-5
j_call: TRBJ2-7
d_call: TRBD1
clone_size: many
cdr3_aa: CASSNRGTDRNEQYF
cdr3_nt: TGTGCCAGCTCGAACCGTGGGACAGACAGAAACGAGCAGTACTTC